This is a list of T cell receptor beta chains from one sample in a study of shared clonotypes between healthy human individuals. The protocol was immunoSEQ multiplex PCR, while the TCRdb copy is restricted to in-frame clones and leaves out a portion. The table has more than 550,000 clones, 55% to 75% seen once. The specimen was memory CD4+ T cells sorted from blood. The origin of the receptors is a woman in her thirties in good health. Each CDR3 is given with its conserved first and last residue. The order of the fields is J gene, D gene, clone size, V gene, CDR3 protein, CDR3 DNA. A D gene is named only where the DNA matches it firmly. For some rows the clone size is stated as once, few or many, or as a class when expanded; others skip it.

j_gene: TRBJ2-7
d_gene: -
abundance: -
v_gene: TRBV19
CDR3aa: CASSIGGGYEQYF
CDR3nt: TGTGCCAGTAGTATAGGTGGAGGCTACGAGCAGTACTTC

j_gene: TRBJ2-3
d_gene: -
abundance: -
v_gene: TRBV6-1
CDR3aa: CASIKEGTQYF
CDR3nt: TGTGCCAGCATCAAAGAAGGTACGCAGTATTTT

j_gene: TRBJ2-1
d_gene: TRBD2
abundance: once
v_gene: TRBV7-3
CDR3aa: CASSAQAGVSYNEQFF
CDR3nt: TGTGCCAGCAGCGCACAAGCGGGAGTGAGTTACAATGAGCAGTTCTTC

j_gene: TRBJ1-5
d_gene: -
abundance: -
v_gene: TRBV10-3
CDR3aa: CAISPTSESSVDQPQHF
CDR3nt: TGTGCCATCAGTCCCACCAGCGAGTCGAGCGTTGACCAGCCCCAGCATTTT

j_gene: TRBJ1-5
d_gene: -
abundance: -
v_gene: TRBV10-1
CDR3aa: CASSARQNQPQHF
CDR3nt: TGCGCCAGCAGTGCACGACAAAATCAGCCCCAGCATTTT

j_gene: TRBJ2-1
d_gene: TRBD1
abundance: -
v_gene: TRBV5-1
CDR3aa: CASSLGQGVHNEQFF
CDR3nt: TGCGCCAGCAGCTTGGGACAGGGGGTACACAATGAGCAGTTCTTC

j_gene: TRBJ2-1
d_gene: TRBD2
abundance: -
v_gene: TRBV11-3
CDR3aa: CASSLESGTEQFF
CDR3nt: TGTGCCAGCAGCTTGGAGAGCGGGACGGAGCAGTTCTTC

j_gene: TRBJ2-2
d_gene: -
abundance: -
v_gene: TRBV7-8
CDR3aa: CASSHIGTDTGELFF
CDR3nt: TGTGCCAGCAGCCACATCGGGACTGACACCGGGGAGCTGTTTTTT

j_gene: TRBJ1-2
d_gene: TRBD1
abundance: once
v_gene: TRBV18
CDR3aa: CASSPTRDRVDYGYTF
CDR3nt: TGTGCCAGCTCACCCACGAGGGACAGGGTCGACTATGGCTACACCTTC

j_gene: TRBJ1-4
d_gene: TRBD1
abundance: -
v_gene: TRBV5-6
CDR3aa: CVSSSQGVGKLFF
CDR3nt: TGTGTCAGCAGTTCCCAGGGGGTCGGAAAACTGTTTTTT

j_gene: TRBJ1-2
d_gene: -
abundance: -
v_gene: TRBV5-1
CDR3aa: CASSLDPGIYGYTF
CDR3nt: TGCGCCAGCAGCTTGGACCCAGGGATCTATGGCTACACCTTC

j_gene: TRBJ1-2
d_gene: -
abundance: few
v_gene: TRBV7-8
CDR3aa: CASRSTRWHGYTF
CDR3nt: TGTGCCAGCAGGTCGACACGCTGGCATGGCTACACCTTC

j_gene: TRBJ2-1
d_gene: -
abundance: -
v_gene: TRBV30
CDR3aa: CAWSVSDEQFF
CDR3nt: TGTGCCTGGAGTGTATCTGATGAGCAGTTCTTC

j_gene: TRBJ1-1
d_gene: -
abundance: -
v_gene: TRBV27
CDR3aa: CASSSRGGTEAFF
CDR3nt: TGTGCCAGCAGTTCAAGAGGCGGGACTGAAGCTTTCTTT

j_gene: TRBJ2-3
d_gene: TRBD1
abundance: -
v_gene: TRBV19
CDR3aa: CASSTRQGFVTDTQYF
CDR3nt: TGTGCCAGTAGTACAAGACAGGGGTTTGTCACAGATACGCAGTATTTT

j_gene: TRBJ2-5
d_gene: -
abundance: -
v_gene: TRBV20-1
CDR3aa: CSASHRETQYF
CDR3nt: TGCAGTGCTAGTCATCGAGAGACCCAGTACTTC

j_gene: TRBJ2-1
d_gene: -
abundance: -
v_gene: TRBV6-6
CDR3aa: CASSRSLEWNEQFF
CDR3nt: TGTGCCAGCAGTCGCTCGCTAGAATGGAATGAGCAGTTCTTC

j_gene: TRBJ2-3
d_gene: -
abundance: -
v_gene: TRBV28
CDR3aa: CASSMKGLDTQYF
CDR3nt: TGTGCCAGCAGTATGAAGGGCCTAGATACGCAGTATTTT

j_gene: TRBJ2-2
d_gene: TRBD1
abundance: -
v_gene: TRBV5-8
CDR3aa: CASSHPGQANTGELFF
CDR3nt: TGTGCCAGCAGCCATCCGGGACAGGCGAACACCGGGGAGCTGTTTTTT

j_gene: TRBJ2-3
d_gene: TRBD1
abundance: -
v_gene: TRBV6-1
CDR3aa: CASQGTGTDTQYF
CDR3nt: TGTGCCAGCCAAGGGACAGGCACAGATACGCAGTATTTT

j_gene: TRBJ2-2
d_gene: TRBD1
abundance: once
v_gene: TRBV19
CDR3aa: CASRGQIASTGELFF
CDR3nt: TGTGCCAGTAGGGGACAGATAGCTAGCACCGGGGAGCTGTTTTTT

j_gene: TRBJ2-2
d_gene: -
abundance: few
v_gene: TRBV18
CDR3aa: CASSPRLGSDTGELFF
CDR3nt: TGTGCCAGCTCACCTCGGCTGGGTTCGGACACCGGGGAGCTGTTTTTT

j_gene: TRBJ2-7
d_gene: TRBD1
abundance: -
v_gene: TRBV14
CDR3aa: CASSRLTTGSSNEQYF
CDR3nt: TGTGCCAGCAGCCGACTCACGACAGGGTCGTCTAACGAGCAGTACTTC

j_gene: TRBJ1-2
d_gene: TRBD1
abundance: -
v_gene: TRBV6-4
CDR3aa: CAIMGDRDLLYGYTF
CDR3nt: TGTGCCATCATGGGGGACAGGGACCTTCTCTATGGCTACACCTTC

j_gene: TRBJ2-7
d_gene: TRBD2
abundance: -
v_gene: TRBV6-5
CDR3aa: CASSYGGGNNAEQYF
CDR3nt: TGTGCCAGCAGTTACGGGGGGGGAAATAATGCCGAGCAGTACTTC

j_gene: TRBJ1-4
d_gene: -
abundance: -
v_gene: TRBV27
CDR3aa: CASSLNWGINEKLFF
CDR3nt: TGTGCCAGCAGTTTGAATTGGGGAATTAATGAAAAACTGTTTTTT

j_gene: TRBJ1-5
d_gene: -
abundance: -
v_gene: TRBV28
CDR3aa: CASSLFAQPQHF
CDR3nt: TGTGCCAGCAGTTTATTTGCTCAGCCCCAGCATTTT

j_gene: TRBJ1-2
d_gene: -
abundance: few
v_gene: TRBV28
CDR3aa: CASSADLYGYTF
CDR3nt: TGTGCCAGCAGTGCGGACCTTTATGGCTACACCTTC

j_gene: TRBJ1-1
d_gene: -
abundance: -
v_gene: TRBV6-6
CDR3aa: CASGESLTEAFF
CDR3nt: TGTGCCTCCGGGGAAAGCCTGACTGAAGCTTTCTTT

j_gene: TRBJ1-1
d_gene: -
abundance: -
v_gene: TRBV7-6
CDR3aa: CASSSATWTEAFF
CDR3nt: TGTGCCAGCAGCTCGGCTACGTGGACTGAAGCTTTCTTT

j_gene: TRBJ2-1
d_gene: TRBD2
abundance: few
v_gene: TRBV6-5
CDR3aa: CATKLAGSYNEQFF
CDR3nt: TGTGCCACCAAACTAGCGGGCTCCTACAATGAGCAGTTCTTC

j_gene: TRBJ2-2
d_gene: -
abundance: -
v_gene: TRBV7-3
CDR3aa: CASSSKGTTGELFF
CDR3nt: TGTGCCAGCAGCTCCAAGGGGACCACCGGGGAGCTGTTTTTT

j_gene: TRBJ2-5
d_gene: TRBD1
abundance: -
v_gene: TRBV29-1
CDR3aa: CSASGTGETQYF
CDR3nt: TGCAGCGCATCCGGGACAGGGGAGACCCAGTACTTC

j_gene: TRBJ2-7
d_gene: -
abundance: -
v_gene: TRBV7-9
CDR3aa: CASSPYAGAEGEPYF
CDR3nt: TGTGCCAGCAGCCCTTATGCAGGGGCCGAGGGGGAACCGTACTTC

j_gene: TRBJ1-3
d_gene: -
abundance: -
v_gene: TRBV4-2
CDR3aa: CASSQDANAGNTIYF
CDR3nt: TGTGCCAGCAGCCAAGATGCGAACGCTGGAAACACCATATATTTT

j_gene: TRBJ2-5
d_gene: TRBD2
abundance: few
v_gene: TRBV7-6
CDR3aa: CASSLSASGFETQYF
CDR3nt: TGTGCCAGCAGCTTGAGCGCTAGCGGGTTTGAGACCCAGTACTTC

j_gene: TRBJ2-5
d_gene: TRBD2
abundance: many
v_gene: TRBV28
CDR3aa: CASSIRRTSGSHLTQYF
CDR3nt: TGTGCCAGCAGTATCAGACGGACTAGCGGGAGTCATTTGACCCAGTACTTC

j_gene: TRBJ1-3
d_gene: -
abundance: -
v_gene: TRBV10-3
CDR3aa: CAIRVGTIGNTIYF
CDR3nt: TGTGCCATCAGAGTTGGGACAATCGGAAACACCATATATTTT

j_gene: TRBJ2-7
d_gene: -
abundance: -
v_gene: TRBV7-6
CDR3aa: CASSLWPGAASRGYEQYF
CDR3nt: TGTGCCAGCAGCTTATGGCCCGGGGCGGCCTCAAGGGGCTACGAGCAGTACTTC

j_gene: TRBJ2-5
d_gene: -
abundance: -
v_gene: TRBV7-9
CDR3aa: CASSFQNGQETQYF
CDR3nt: TGTGCCAGCAGCTTTCAGAACGGACAAGAGACCCAGTACTTC

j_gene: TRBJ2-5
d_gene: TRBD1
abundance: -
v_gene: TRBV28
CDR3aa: CASSLSGGGQETQYF
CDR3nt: TGTGCCAGCAGTTTATCAGGGGGTGGCCAAGAGACCCAGTACTTC

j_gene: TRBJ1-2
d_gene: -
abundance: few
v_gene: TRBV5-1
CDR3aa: CASSLGGPSNYGYTF
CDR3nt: TGCGCCAGCAGCTTGGGAGGGCCATCTAACTATGGCTACACCTTC

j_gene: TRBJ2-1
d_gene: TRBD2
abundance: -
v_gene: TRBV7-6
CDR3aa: CASSLLAGALNEQFF
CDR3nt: TGTGCCAGCAGCTTGCTAGCGGGAGCCCTGAATGAGCAGTTCTTC

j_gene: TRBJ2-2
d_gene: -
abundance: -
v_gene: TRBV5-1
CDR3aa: CASSLRYTGELFF
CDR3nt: TGCGCCAGCAGCTTGCGTTACACCGGGGAGCTGTTTTTT

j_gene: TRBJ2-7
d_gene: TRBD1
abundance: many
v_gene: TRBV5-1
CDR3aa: CASSLGQGREQYF
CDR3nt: TGCGCCAGCAGCTTAGGACAGGGGCGCGAGCAGTACTTC

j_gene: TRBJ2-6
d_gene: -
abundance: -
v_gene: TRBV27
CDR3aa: CASSPLLSGANVLTF
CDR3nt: TGTGCCAGCAGTCCCCTTCTCTCTGGGGCCAACGTCCTGACTTTC

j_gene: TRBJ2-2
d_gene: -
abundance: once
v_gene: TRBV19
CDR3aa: CASSATDTGELFF
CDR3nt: TGTGCCAGTAGTGCGACGGACACCGGGGAGCTGTTTTTT

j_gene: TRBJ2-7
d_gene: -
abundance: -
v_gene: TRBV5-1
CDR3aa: CASSLRQLSYEQYF
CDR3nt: TGCGCCAGCAGCTTGAGACAGCTCTCCTACGAGCAGTACTTC

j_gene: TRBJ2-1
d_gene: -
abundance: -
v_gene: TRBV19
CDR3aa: CASSIGGSYNEQFF
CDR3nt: TGTGCCAGTAGTATAGGCGGGTCCTACAATGAGCAGTTCTTC

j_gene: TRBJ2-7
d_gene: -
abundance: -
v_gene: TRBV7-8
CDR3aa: CASSLGERYYEQYF
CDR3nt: TGTGCCAGCAGCTTGGGGGAGAGATACTACGAGCAGTACTTC

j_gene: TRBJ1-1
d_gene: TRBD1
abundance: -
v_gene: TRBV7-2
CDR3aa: CASSPWTGGLNTEAFF
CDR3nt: TGTGCCAGCAGCCCGTGGACAGGGGGTTTGAACACTGAAGCTTTCTTT

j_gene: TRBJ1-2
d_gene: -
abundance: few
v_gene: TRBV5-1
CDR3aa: CASSLAGGSNYGYTF
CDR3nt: TGCGCCAGCAGCTTGGCCGGCGGTAGTAACTATGGCTACACCTTC

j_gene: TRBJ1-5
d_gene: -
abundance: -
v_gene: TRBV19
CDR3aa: CASSNFYNQPQHF
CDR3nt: TGTGCCAGTAGTAACTTCTACAATCAGCCCCAGCATTTT

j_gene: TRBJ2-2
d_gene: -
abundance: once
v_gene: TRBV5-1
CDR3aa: CATAGQDTGELFF
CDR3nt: TGCGCCACCGCAGGGCAGGACACCGGGGAGCTGTTTTTT